These T cell receptor beta chains were read from a single sample in a study of blood T cell repertoires in COVID-19. TCRdb's table, derived via immunoSEQ multiplex PCR, lists solely in-frame clones and lacks some. Among 350,000 to 550,000 clones, approximately 92% were seen once, and the ten largest hold roughly 1.1%. Sequencing was carried out using PBMCs or T cells enriched from blood (not recorded which). The receptors here all came from a man aged 30 to 45 who had recovered from COVID-19. Both conserved end residues are part of each CDR3. Each record gives: V gene, J gene, D gene, clone size, CDR3 DNA, CDR3 protein. The D gene is left open where the match is weak. The size entry is marked missing in some rows and otherwise reads once, few, many or a size class.

TRBV18	TRBJ1-5	NA	NA	TGTGCCAGCTCAAGGCCAGGTAGTCAGCCCCAGCATTTT	CASSRPGSQPQHF
TRBV6-5	TRBJ2-7	NA	few	TGTGCCAGCAGTTCTAGTTTTCCCTACGAGCAGTACTTC	CASSSSFPYEQYF
TRBV7-8	TRBJ2-5	NA	NA	TGTGCCAGCAGATTGAGGGCCCGCAAAGAGACCCAGTACTTC	CASRLRARKETQYF
TRBV7-3	TRBJ1-1	TRBD1	NA	TGTGCCAGCAGCTCGGACAGGAGTCGTAACACTGAAGCTTTCTTT	CASSSDRSRNTEAFF
TRBV5-1	TRBJ2-1	NA	NA	TGCGCCAGCAGCTTGGTGCGTAACTCCTACAATGAGCAGTTCTTC	CASSLVRNSYNEQFF
TRBV25-1	TRBJ1-2	TRBD1	NA	TGTGCCAGCAGTGAATTTTTAGGGACAGGACGGGGAGGCTACACCTTC	CASSEFLGTGRGGYTF
TRBV9	TRBJ1-6	TRBD1	NA	TGTGCCAGCAGCGTTTTTCCGACAGGGGATGGCTCACCCCTCCACTTT	CASSVFPTGDGSPLHF
TRBV5-4	TRBJ2-7	TRBD1	NA	TGTGCCAGCAGCTTAACAGGGGGCGACGAGCAGTACTTC	CASSLTGGDEQYF
TRBV9	TRBJ1-4	TRBD1	NA	TGTGCCAGCAGCGTAGCACAGGGGGAATATCAAGAAAAACTGTTTTTT	CASSVAQGEYQEKLFF
TRBV6-5	TRBJ2-7	NA	NA	TGTGCCAGCAGTTCTGATAGCCCCCACCCCTACGAGCAGTACTTC	CASSSDSPHPYEQYF
TRBV30	TRBJ2-7	TRBD2	NA	TGTGCCTGGAGTGTAGGGCCCCTAAGCGGGGACGAGCAGTACTTC	CAWSVGPLSGDEQYF
TRBV28	TRBJ1-2	TRBD1	NA	TGTGCCAGCAGTTTCTCAAACCACAGGGGGGGCTATGGCTACACCTTC	CASSFSNHRGGYGYTF
TRBV12-3/TRBV12-4	TRBJ2-2	NA	NA	TGTGCCAGCAGTCTAAATACCGGGGAGCTGTTTTTT	CASSLNTGELFF
TRBV7-6	TRBJ2-5	NA	NA	TGTGCCAGCAGCCCGCTGCGAGGGTTCCAAGAGACCCAGTACTTC	CASSPLRGFQETQYF
TRBV4-1	TRBJ2-5	TRBD2	NA	TGCGCCAGCAGCCAACCACTAGCGGAGACCCAGTACTTC	CASSQPLAETQYF
TRBV27	TRBJ1-1	TRBD1	NA	TGTGCCAGCACCAACAGGGGGAACACTGAAGCTTTCTTT	CASTNRGNTEAFF
TRBV13	TRBJ1-2	TRBD1	NA	TGTGCCAGCAGCTTAGCGGACAGGGAGGGCTATGGCTACACCTTC	CASSLADREGYGYTF
TRBV28	TRBJ1-1	NA	NA	TGTGCCAGCAGTTTATCACCGGGATTGAACACTGAAGCTTTCTTT	CASSLSPGLNTEAFF
TRBV28	TRBJ2-3	NA	NA	TGTGCCAGCAGCTTCCTTGGGACTTCCTCTGATACGCAGTATTTT	CASSFLGTSSDTQYF
TRBV4-2	TRBJ1-5	NA	few	TGTGCCAGCAGCGGCGTGGCAGGGGCCGTAGAGACCCAGCATTTT	CASSGVAGAVETQHF
TRBV19	TRBJ1-1	NA	NA	TGTGCCAGTAGTATAGCCGGTTCCACTGAAGCTTTCTTT	CASSIAGSTEAFF
TRBV7-8	TRBJ2-1	NA	few	TGTGCCAGCAGCTCGGGGTGGTCCGACTATCATACCGACAATGAGCAGTTCTTC	CASSSGWSDYHTDNEQFF
TRBV7-9	TRBJ2-7	NA	NA	TGTGCCAGCAGCTTATTAGAGTACGAGCAGTACTTC	CASSLLEYEQYF
TRBV18	TRBJ2-2	TRBD2	NA	TGTGCCAGCTCGCGCAGCGGGACTAGCGGTAACACCGGGGAGCTGTTTTTT	CASSRSGTSGNTGELFF
TRBV18	TRBJ1-5	NA	NA	TGTGCCAGCTCACCCGCTAGGAAGAATCAGCCCCAGCATTTT	CASSPARKNQPQHF
TRBV2	TRBJ2-1	TRBD1	NA	TGTGCCAGCGGTGATACAGGGGTCAATGAGCAGTTCTTC	CASGDTGVNEQFF
TRBV11-2	TRBJ1-2	TRBD1	NA	TGTGCCAGCAGCTTCCTGGACGAAGGGACAGGGTTTCACTATGGCTACACCTTC	CASSFLDEGTGFHYGYTF
TRBV30	TRBJ1-6	NA	NA	TGTGCCTGGAGTGTAAAGGGGTTGAGTTCACCCCTCCACTTT	CAWSVKGLSSPLHF
TRBV2	TRBJ1-2	TRBD1	NA	TGTGCCAGCAGTCGGACAGGGGGCGACTTAAACTATGGCTACACCTTC	CASSRTGGDLNYGYTF